This TCR beta chain was sequenced for a study of graft-versus-host responses after intestinal transplantation. The overall study: Recipients got multivisceral, liver-intestinal, or isolated intestinal transplants. Each patient got anti-thymocyte globulin induction, then tacrolimus and steroids for about 3 years.

As concerns this clone: Its antigen is as yet unknown.

Overall study findings and caveats: Some GvH clones were seen earlier in gut or blood, suggesting intestinal origin.

CDR3 length: 14 residues. CDR1 MNHEY and CDR2 SMNVEV come from the germline V gene (reference sequence). Trimming removed 0 bases at V and 2 bases at J, with 7 bases between. Profiling relied on immunoSEQ multiplex PCR, and the TCRdb table lists in-frame clones only, not all of them. The profile shows under 85,000 clones, around 95% of them singletons. The TCR comes from a human donor who received an intestinal transplant. The sample consisted of unstimulated CD8+ T cells sorted from spleen or lymph node cells, taken before intestinal transplant. This rearrangement joins TRBV27 to TRBJ1-2; D may be TRBD1 (6 bases). The CDR3 nucleotides are TGTGCCAGCAGTTTATCACAGGGAAACTATGGCTACACCTTC. Its translation: CASSLSQGNYGYTF.